The 13 T cell receptor beta chains in this list originate from one sample, sequenced in a study of technical replicates of blood from a few donors. Sequenced by immunoSEQ multiplex PCR; TCRdb stores in-frame clones only, minus some. The sample yields some 78,000 clones, 93% seen once. Specimen: T cells isolated from PBMCs. These receptors were taken from a human donor in good health.

The chain links TRBV6-1 to TRBJ1-5; a possible D gene is TRBD1 (5 bases). The germline V gene has CDR1 MNHNS and CDR2 SASEGT. V lost 3 bases and J 2 bases, leaving 5 bases between the germline ends. The CDR3 loop spans 13 amino acids. Here the CDR3 DNA reads TGTGCCAGCAGTGACAGGGGCAATCAGCCCCAGCATTTT. It is translated as CASSDRGNQPQHF.

The V call is TRBV7-9, the J call TRBJ2-1; possibly TRBD1 for D (6 bases). Germline CDR1 SEHNR, CDR2 FQNEAQ (reference sequence). This CDR3 has 16 amino acids. Trimming left V 5 bases short and J 6 bases short, with 20 bases between. This CDR3 is CASSASQGPRVNEQFF. CDR3 bases: TGTGCCAGCAGCGCGTCCCAGGGGCCCCGGGTCAATGAGCAGTTCTTC.

The chain employs TRBV9 and TRBJ2-7, with D unclear. Germline V CDR1 and CDR2: SGDLS, YYNGEE. The V and J ends lost 3 bases and 4 bases respectively, with 11 bases between them. The CDR3 runs to 13 residues. The CDR3 nucleotides read TGTGCCAGCAGCGCTAGTAGTGCGTACGAGCAGTACTTC. Its translation is CASSASSAYEQYF.

The V gene is TRBV5-4, the J gene TRBJ2-1, with 10 positions matching TRBD1. The V gene end was trimmed by 0 bases and the J gene end by 7 bases; junction bases not matched to a gene: 4. The CDR3 runs 15 residues. CDR1 and CDR2 (germline): SGHNT, YYREEE (reference sequence). The chain's CDR3 is CASSLGQGAKNEQFF. CDR3 DNA sequence: TGTGCCAGCAGCTTGGGACAGGGGGCTAAAAATGAGCAGTTCTTC. Together with reference TRBV5-4 and TRBJ2-1, the CDR3 gives the full variable domain: ETGVTQSPTHLIKTRGQQVTLRCSSQSGHNTVSWYQQALGQGPQFIFQYYREEENGRGNFPPRFSGLQFPNYSSELNVNALELDDSALYLCASSLGQGAKNEQFFGPGTRLTVL.

CDR3 sequence: CASSLLDRGLIGYTF. The CDR3 nucleotides read TGTGCCAGCAGTTTACTCGACAGGGGTCTAATTGGCTACACCTTC. The J gene is TRBJ1-2, the V gene TRBV28, with 8 bases that match TRBD1. The CDR3 totals 15 residues. The germline V gene encodes CDR1 MDHEN and CDR2 SYDVKM. V dropped 2 bases and J dropped 7; count of bases not matched to a gene: 9.

The V gene is TRBV5-1, the J gene TRBJ2-5; D gene ambiguous. Germline V gives CDR1 SGHRS, CDR2 YFSETQ. The V end was cut by 4 bases, the J end by 1 base, with 11 bases between. The CDR3 loop spans 14 amino acids. CDR3 sequence (DNA): TGCGCCAGCAGCCCTCTCTCGGTCCAAGAGACCCAGTACTTC. Amino acids: CASSPLSVQETQYF. The full variable domain, completed using reference TRBV5-1 and TRBJ2-5, is KAGVTQTPRYLIKTRGQQVTLSCSPISGHRSVSWYQQTPGQGLQFLFEYFSETQRNKGNFPGRFSGRQFSNSRSEMNVSTLELGDSALYLCASSPLSVQETQYFGPGTRLLVL.

The chain has TRBV5-4 and TRBJ1-2; the match to TRBD1 covers 9 bases. CDR3 length equals 15 residues. V trimming: 2 bases; J trimming: 3 bases; junction bases outside the gene matches: 5. Germline CDR1 SGHNT, CDR2 YYREEE (reference sequence). For the CDR3, the DNA is TGTGCCAGCAGCTTTCCCACAGGGGGCGACTATGGCTACACCTTC. Protein sequence: CASSFPTGGDYGYTF. Combining the CDR3 with reference TRBV5-4 and TRBJ1-2 gives the whole variable domain ETGVTQSPTHLIKTRGQQVTLRCSSQSGHNTVSWYQQALGQGPQFIFQYYREEENGRGNFPPRFSGLQFPNYSSELNVNALELDDSALYLCASSFPTGGDYGYTFGSGTRLTVV.

This clone has just one count. The chain joins TRBV19 to TRBJ1-5; D gene ambiguous. This CDR3 contains 15 residues. Germline CDR1 is LNHDA and CDR2 is SQIVND (reference sequence). V was clipped by 3 bases and J by 3 bases, with 12 bases between them. CDR3 sequence: CASSIRTQTNQPQHF. The CDR3 bases are TGTGCCAGTAGTATCAGAACCCAAACCAATCAGCCCCAGCATTTT.

This rearrangement joins TRBV7-2 to TRBJ1-1, with TRBD1 matching 9 bases. Per the germline V gene, CDR1 is SGHTA and CDR2 is FQGNSA. V lost 2 bases, J lost 6 bases, and 7 bases stayed unmatched. The CDR3 is made up of 15 amino acids. As DNA, the CDR3 is TGTGCCAGCAGCTTATTCCGGACAGGGGAGCCTGAAGCTTTCTTT. Its translation: CASSLFRTGEPEAFF. The variable domain in full, completed from reference TRBV7-2 and TRBJ1-1, reads GAGVSQSPSNKVTEKGKDVELRCDPISGHTALYWYRQSLGQGLEFLIYFQGNSAPDKSGLPSDRFSAERTGGSVSTLTIQRTQQEDSAVYLCASSLFRTGEPEAFFGQGTRLTVV.

V usage is TRBV2 and J usage is TRBJ1-1; possibly TRBD1 for D (6 bases). CDR1 is SNHLY and CDR2 is FYNNEI in the germline V gene. This CDR3 region has 11 residues. Trimming removed 6 bases at V and 10 bases at J, with 12 bases between. CDR3 nucleotide sequence: TGTGCCAGCAGCTTACAGGGTGGAGCTTTCTTT. Translated, it gives CASSLQGGAFF. The variable domain in full, completed from reference TRBV2 and TRBJ1-1, reads EPEVTQTPSHQVTQMGQEVILRCVPISNHLYFYWYRQILGQKVEFLVSFYNNEISEKSEIFDDQFSVERPDGSNFTLKIRSTKLEDSAMYFCASSLQGGAFFGQGTRLTVV.

This chain joins TRBV4-1 and TRBJ1-3; TRBD1 aligns across 7 bases. The V gene's germline CDR1 is MGHRA and CDR2 YSYEKL. This CDR3 contains 17 residues. The trim removed 5 bases at V and 0 bases at J, leaving 10 bases unmatched. CDR3 nucleotide sequence: TGCGCCAGCAGCGTTAACGAGGGGGCTGGCTCTGGAAACACCATATATTTT. Residues: CASSVNEGAGSGNTIYF.

The chain joins TRBV7-8 to TRBJ2-2; 7 bases line up with TRBD2. CDR1 is SGHVS, CDR2 FQNEAQ, per germline. Trimming took 2 bases from V and 5 from J; bases not matched to a gene: 8. CDR3 length: 16 residues. CDR3 sequence (DNA): TGTGCCAGCAGCTTAAATGCGGGGGTACTTACCGGGGAGCTGTTTTTT. It encodes CASSLNAGVLTGELFF.

This clone was seen once. CDR3: CASSLSAVSGNTIYF. The CDR3 region has the DNA TGTGCCAGCAGCTTATCGGCGGTCTCTGGAAACACCATATATTTT. This rearrangement joins TRBV7-3 to TRBJ1-3; unclear D gene. The CDR3 extends over 15 amino acids. V gave up 2 bases and J gave up 0 bases, with 8 bases separating them. Per the germline V gene, CDR1 is SGHTA and CDR2 is FQGTGA. Complete variable domain (other parts from reference TRBV7-3 and TRBJ1-3): GAGVSQTPSNKVTEKGKYVELRCDPISGHTALYWYRQSLGQGPEFLIYFQGTGAADDSGLPNDRFFAVRPEGSVSTLKIQRTERGDSAVYLCASSLSAVSGNTIYFGEGSWLTVV.